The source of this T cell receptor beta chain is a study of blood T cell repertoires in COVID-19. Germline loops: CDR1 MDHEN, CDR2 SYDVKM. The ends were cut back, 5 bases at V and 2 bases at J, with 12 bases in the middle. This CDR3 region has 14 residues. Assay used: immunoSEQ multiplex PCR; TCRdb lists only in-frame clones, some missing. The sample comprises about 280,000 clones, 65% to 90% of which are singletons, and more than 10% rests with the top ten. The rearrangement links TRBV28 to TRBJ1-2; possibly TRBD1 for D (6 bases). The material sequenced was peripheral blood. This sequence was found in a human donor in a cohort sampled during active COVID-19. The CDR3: CASSPLDRNYGYTF. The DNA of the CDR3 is TGTGCCAGCAGTCCGTTAGACAGGAACTATGGCTACACCTTC.